This TCR beta chain came from a study of cytomegalovirus exposure and HLA in healthy donors. This clone was observed a handful of times. J gave up 6 bases and V 6 bases, and 8 bases lay outside the gene matches. Looked up from germline, CDR1 is MNHNY and CDR2 is SVGAGI (reference sequence). CDR3 length: 13 residues. With 60 Vbeta and 13 Jbeta primers, the PCR was carried out. Profiling relied on immunoSEQ multiplex PCR, and the TCRdb table lists in-frame clones only, not all of them. This table holds approximately 180,000 clones, roughly 80% found once. Material: PBMCs. The origin of this receptor is a man in his thirties or forties in good health and CMV-seropositive. The gene calls are TRBV6-6 and TRBJ2-7, with 7 bases identical to TRBD2. CDR3 in amino acids: CASSAGTIREQYF. The DNA for the CDR3 is TGTGCCAGCAGCGCGGGGACTATTCGCGAGCAGTACTTC.